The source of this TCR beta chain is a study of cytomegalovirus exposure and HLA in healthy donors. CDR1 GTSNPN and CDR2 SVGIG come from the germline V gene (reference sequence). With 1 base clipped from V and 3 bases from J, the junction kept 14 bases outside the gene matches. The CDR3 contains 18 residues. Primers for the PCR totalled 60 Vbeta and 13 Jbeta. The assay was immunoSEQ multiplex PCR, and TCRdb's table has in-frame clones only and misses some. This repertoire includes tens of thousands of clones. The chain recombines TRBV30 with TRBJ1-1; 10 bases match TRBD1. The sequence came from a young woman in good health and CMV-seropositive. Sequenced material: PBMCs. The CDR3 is CAWSGLVTGGAEDTEAFF. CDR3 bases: TGTGCCTGGAGTGGCCTGGTGACAGGGGGCGCAGAGGACACTGAAGCTTTCTTT.